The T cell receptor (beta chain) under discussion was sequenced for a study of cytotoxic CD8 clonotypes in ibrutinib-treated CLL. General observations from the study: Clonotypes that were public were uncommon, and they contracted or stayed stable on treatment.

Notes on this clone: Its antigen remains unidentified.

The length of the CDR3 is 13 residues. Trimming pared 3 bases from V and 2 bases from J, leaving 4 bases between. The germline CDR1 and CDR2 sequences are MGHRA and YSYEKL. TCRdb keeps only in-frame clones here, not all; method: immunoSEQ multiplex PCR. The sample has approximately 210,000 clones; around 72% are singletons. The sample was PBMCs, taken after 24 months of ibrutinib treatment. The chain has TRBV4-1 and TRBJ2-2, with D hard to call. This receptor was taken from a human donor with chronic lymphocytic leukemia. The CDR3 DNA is TGCGCCAGCAGCCAGGGTAACACCGGGGAGCTGTTTTTT. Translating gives CASSQGNTGELFF.